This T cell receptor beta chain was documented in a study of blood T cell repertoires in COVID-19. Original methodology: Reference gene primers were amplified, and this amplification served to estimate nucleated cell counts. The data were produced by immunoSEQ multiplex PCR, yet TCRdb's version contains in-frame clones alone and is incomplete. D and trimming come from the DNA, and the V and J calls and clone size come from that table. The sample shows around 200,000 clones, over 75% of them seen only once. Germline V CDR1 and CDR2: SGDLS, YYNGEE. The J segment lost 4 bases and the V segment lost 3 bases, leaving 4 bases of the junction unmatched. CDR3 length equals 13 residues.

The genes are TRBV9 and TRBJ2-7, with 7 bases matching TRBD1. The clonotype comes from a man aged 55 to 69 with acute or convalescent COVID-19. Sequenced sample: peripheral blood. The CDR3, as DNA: TGTGCCAGCAGCGGGACAGGAGATTACGAGCAGTACTTC. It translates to CASSGTGDYEQYF.